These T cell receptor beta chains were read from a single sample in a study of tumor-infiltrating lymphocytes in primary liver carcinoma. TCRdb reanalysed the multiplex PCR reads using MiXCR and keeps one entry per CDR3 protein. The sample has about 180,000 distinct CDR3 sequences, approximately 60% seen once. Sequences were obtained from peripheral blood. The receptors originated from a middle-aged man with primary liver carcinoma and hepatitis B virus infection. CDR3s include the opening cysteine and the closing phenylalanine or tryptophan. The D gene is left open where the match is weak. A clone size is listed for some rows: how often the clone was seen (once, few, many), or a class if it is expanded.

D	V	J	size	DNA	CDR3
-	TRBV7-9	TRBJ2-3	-	TGTGCCAGCAGCTTATTAGTGACAGATACGCAGTATTTT	CASSLLVTDTQYF
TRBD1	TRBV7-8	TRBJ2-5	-	TGTGCCAGCAGCTCAGGTCAGGGGGTGGGAGAGACCCAGTACTTC	CASSSGQGVGETQYF
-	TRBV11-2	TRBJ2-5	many	TGTGCCAGCAGCTTAGAAGGGTCCCAAGAGACCCAGTACTTC	CASSLEGSQETQYF
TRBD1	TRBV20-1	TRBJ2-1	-	TGCAGTGCCGATACAGGGGGCAATGAGCAGTTCTTC	CSADTGGNEQFF
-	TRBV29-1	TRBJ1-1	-	TGCAGCGTTGAACCCGGGACAGAAGCTTTCTTT	CSVEPGTEAFF
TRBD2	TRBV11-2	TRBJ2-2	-	TGTACCAGCAGCCCTTTAGCGGGAGAAAACGGGGAGCTGTCTTTT	CTSSPLAGENGELSF
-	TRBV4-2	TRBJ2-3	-	TGTGCCAGCAGCCAAGTGGAGGCCAGCACAGATACGCAGTATTTT	CASSQVEASTDTQYF
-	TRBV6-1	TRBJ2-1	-	TGTGCCAGCAGGCTATCGGGGGCCGTGGGTGAGCAATTCTTC	CASRLSGAVGEQFF
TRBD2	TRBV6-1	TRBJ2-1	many	TGTGCCAGCAGCGCTAATCCCGGGACTAGCGGGGATGAGCAGTTCTTC	CASSANPGTSGDEQFF
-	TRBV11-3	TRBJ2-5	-	TGTGTCAGCAGTTTAGATGGCCTACAGGAGACCCAGTACTTC	CVSSLDGLQETQYF
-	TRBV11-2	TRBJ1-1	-	TGTGCCAGCAGCTTAGAGCCAGGGGCGAGAACTGAAGCTTTCTTT	CASSLEPGARTEAFF
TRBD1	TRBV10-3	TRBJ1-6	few	TGTGCCGCCCAAGCAACCAGGACAGGGGGTCAATCACCCCTCCACTTT	CAAQATRTGGQSPLHF
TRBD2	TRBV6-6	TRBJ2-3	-	TGTGCCAGCAGTTATTTGGGGAGGGCCCGCACAGATACGCAGTATTTT	CASSYLGRARTDTQYF
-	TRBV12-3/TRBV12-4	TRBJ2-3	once	TGTGCCAGCAGCTCGGGGGCGACCGGCACAGATACGCAGTATTTT	CASSSGATGTDTQYF
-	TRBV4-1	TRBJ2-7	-	TGCGCCAGCAGCCAGAAACCGGAACCGACAAACTACGAGCAGTACTTC	CASSQKPEPTNYEQYF
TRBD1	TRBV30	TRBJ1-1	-	TGTGCCTGGAGTATGGACAGGGTAACTGAAGCTTTCTTT	CAWSMDRVTEAFF
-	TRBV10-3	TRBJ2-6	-	TGTGCCATCAGTCGGACAAGGAGTTCTGGGGCCAACGTCCTGACTTTC	CAISRTRSSGANVLTF
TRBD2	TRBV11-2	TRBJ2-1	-	TGTGCCAGCAGCTCTTTAGCGGGACATAATGAGCAGTTCTTC	CASSSLAGHNEQFF